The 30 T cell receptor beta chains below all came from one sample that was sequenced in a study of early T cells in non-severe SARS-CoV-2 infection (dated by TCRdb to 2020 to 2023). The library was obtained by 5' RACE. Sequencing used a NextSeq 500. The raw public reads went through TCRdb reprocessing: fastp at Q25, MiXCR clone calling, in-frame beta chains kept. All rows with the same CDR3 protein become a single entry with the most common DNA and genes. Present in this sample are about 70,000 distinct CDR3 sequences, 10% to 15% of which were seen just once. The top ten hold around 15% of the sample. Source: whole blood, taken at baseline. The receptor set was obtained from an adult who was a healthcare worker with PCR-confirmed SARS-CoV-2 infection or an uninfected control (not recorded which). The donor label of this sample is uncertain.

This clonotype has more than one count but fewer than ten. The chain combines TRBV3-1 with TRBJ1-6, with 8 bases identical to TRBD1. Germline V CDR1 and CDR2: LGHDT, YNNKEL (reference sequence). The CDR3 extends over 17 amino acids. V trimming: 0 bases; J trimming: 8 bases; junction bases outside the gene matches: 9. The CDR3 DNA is TGTGCCAGCAGCCAAGATGAGACAGGGGTGTGGGATTCACCCCTCCACTTT. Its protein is CASSQDETGVWDSPLHF.

The CDR3 protein is CATSRDLNTEAFF. The CDR3 region has the DNA TGTGCCACCAGCAGAGACTTGAACACTGAAGCTTTCTTT. The chain is built from TRBV15 and TRBJ1-1, with D unresolved. V was clipped by 0 bases and J by 0 bases, with 2 bases between them. Germline CDR1 and CDR2: LNHNV and YYDKDF (reference sequence). The length of the CDR3 is 13 residues.

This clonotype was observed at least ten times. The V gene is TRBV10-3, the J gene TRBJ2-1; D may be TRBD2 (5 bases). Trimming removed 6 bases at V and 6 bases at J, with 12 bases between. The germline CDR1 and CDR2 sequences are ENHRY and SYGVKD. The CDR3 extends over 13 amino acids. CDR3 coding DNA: TGTGCCATCAGCCCCGGGGTCGGCAATGAGCAGTTCTTC. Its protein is CAISPGVGNEQFF.

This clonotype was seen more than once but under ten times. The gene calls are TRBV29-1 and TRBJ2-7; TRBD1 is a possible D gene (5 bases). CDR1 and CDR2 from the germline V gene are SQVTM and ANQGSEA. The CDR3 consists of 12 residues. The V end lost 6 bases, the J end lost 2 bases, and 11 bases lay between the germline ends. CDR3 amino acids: CSVQEGAYEQYF. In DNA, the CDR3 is TGCAGCGTCCAGGAAGGGGCCTACGAGCAGTACTTC.

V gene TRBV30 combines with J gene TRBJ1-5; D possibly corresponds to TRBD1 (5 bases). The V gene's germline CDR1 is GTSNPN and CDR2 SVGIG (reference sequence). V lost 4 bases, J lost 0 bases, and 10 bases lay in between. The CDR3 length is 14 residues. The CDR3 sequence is CAWNGGDSNQPQHF. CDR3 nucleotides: TGTGCCTGGAACGGGGGAGATAGCAATCAGCCCCAGCATTTT.

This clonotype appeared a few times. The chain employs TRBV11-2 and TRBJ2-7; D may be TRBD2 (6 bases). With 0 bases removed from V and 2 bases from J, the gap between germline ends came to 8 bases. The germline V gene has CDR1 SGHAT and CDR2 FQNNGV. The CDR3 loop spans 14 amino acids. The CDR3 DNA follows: TGTGCCAGCAGCTTAGAGCGGGGCCCCTACGAGCAGTACTTC. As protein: CASSLERGPYEQYF.

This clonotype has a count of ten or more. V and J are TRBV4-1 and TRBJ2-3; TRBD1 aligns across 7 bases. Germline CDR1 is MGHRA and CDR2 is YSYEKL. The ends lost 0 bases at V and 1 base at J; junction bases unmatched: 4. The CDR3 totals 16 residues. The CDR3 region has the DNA TGCGCCAGCAGCCAAGATGGTGACAGGGGCACAGATACGCAGTATTTT. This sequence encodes CASSQDGDRGTDTQYF.

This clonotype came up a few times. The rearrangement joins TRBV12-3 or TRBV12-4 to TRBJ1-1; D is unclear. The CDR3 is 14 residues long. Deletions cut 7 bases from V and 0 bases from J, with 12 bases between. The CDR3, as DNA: TGTGCCAGCACCTGGGAGGGTTTGAACACTGAAGCTTTCTTT. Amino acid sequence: CASTWEGLNTEAFF.

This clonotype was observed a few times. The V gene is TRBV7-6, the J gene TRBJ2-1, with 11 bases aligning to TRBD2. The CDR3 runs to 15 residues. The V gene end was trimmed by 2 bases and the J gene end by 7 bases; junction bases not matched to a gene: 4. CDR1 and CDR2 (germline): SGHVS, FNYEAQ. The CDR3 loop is CASSLLAGGPNEQFF. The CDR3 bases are TGTGCCAGCAGCTTATTAGCGGGGGGGCCAAATGAGCAGTTCTTC. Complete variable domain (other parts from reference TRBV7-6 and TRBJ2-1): GAGVSQSPRYKVTKRGQDVALRCDPISGHVSLYWYRQALGQGPEFLTYFNYEAQQDKSGLPNDRFSAERPEGSISTLTIQRTEQRDSAMYRCASSLLAGGPNEQFFGPGTRLTVL.

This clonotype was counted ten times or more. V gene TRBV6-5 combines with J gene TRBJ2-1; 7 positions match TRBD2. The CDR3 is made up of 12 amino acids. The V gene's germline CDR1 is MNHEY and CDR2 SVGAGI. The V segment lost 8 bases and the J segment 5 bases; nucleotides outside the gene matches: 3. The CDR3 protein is CASRRGDNEQFF. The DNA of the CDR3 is TGTGCCAGCCGTCGGGGGGACAATGAGCAGTTCTTC.

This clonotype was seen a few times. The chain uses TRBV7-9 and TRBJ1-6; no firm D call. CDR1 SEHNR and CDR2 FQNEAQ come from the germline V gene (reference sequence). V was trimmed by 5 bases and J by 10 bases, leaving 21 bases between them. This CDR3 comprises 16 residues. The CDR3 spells CASSLPPWSGNSPLHF. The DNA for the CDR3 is TGTGCCAGCAGCCTCCCCCCCTGGTCGGGAAACTCACCCCTCCACTTT.

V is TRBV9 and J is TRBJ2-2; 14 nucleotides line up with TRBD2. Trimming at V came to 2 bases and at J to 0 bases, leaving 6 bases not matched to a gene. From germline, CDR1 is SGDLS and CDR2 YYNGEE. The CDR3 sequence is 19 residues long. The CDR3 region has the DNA TGTGCCAGCAGCGTCAGGACTAGCGGGGGGTTCCCGAACACCGGGGAGCTGTTTTTT. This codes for CASSVRTSGGFPNTGELFF.

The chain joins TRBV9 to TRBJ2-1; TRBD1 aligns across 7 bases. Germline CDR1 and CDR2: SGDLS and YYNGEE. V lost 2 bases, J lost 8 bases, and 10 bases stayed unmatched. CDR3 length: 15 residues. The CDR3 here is CASSVLDRVADEQFF. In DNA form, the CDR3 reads TGTGCCAGCAGCGTTCTAGACAGGGTTGCAGATGAGCAGTTCTTC.

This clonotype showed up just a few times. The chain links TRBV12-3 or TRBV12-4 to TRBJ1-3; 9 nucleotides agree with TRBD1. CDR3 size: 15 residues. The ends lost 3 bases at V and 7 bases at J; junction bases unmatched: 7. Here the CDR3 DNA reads TGTGCCAGCAGTTTGGGACAGGGCGAGGCGAACACCATATATTTT. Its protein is CASSLGQGEANTIYF.

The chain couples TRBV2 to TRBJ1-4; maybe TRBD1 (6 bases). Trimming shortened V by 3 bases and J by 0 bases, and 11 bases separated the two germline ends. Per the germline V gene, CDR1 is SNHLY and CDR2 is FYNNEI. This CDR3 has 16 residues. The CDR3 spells CASSDYRVTTNEKLFF. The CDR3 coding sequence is TGTGCCAGCAGTGACTACAGGGTGACAACTAATGAAAAACTGTTTTTT.

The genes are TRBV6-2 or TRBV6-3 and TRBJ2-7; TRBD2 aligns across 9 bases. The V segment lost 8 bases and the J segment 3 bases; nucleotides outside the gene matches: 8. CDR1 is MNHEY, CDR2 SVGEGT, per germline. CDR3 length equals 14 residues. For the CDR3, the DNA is TGTGCCAGCTTGGGGACTAGCTTTTACTACGAGCAGTACTTC. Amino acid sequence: CASLGTSFYYEQYF.

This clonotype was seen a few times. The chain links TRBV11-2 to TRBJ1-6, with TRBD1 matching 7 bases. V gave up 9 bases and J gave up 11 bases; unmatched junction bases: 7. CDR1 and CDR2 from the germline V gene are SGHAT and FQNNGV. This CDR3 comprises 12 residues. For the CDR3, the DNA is TGTGCCAGTCGGGACAGCAAAACACCCCTCCACTTT. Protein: CASRDSKTPLHF. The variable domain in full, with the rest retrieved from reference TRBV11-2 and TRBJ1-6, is EAGVAQSPRYKIIEKRQSVAFWCNPISGHATLYWYQQILGQGPKLLIQFQNNGVVDDSQLPKDRFSAERLKGVDSTLKIQPAKLEDSAVYLCASRDSKTPLHFGNGTRLTVT.

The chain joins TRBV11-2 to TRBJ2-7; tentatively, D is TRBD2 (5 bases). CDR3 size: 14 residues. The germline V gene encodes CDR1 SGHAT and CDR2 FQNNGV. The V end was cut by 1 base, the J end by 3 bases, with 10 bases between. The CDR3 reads CASSLGTGNYEQYF. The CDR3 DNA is TGTGCCAGCAGCTTAGGGACTGGAAACTACGAGCAGTACTTC.

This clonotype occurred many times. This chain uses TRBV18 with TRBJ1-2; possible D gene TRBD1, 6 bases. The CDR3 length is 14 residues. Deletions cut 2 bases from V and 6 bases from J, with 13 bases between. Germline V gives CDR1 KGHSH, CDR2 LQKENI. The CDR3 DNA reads TGTGCCAGCTCACCAACAGGGCGGAAAGATGGCTACACCTTC. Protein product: CASSPTGRKDGYTF.

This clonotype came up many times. The CDR3 nucleotides are TGTGCCAGCAGTTTATCGGGAGGGGGCGAGGATCCCAGGAACAACGAGCAGTACTTC. Translation: CASSLSGGGEDPRNNEQYF. The rearrangement links TRBV27 to TRBJ2-7; tentatively, D is TRBD1 or TRBD2 (7 bases each). Trimming left V 0 bases short and J 5 bases short, with 26 bases between. In germline, CDR1 is MNHEY, CDR2 SMNVEV (reference sequence). This CDR3 has 19 amino acids.

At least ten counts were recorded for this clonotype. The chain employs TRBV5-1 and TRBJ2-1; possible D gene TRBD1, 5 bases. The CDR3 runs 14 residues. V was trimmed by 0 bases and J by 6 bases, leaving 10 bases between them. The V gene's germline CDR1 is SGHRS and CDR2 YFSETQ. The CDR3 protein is CASSLGQGVNEQFF. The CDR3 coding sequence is TGCGCCAGCAGCTTGGGGCAGGGCGTCAATGAGCAGTTCTTC.

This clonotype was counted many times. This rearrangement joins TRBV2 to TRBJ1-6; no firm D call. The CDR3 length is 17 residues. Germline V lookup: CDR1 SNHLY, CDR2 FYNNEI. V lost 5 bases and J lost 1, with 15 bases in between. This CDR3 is CASSIRRPRSYNSPLHF. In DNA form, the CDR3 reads TGTGCCAGCAGTATCCGTAGGCCCAGGTCCTATAATTCACCCCTCCACTTT.

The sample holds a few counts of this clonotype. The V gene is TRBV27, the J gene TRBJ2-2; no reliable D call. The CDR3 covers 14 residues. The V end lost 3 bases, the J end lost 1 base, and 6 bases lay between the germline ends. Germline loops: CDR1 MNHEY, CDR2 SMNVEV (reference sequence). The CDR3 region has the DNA TGTGCCAGCAGTTTGCTCAGGAACACCGGGGAGCTGTTTTTT. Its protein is CASSLLRNTGELFF.

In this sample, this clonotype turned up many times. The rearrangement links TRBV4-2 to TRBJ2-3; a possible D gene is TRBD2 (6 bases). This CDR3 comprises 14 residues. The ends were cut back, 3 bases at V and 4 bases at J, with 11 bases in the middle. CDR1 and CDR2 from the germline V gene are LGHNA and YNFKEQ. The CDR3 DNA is TGTGCCAGCAGCCAGGGACTGACACCAGATACGCAGTATTTT. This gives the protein CASSQGLTPDTQYF.

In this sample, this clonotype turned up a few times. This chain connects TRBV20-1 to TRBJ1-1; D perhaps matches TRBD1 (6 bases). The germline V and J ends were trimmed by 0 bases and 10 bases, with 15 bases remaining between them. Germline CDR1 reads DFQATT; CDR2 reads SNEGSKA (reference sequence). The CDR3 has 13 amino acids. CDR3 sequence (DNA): TGCAGTGCTAGAGATCTCGGGGGGCTAAGAGCTTTCTTT. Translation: CSARDLGGLRAFF.

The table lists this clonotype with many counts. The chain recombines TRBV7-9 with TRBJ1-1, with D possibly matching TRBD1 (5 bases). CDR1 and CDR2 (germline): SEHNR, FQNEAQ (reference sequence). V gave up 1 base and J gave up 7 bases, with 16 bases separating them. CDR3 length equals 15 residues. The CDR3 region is CASSLDPGSSGEAFF. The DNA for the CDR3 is TGTGCCAGCAGCTTAGATCCAGGGTCGAGTGGTGAAGCTTTCTTT.

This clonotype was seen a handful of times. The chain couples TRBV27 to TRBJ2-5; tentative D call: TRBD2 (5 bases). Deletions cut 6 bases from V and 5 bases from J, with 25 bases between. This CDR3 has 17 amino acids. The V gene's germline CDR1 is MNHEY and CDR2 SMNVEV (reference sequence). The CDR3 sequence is CASRNPNGRAERETQYF. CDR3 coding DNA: TGTGCCAGCAGAAACCCGAATGGTAGGGCGGAGCGGGAGACCCAGTACTTC.

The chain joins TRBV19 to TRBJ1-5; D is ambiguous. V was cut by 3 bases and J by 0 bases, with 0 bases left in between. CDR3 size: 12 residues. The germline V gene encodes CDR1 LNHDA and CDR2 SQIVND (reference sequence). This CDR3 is CASSISNQPQHF. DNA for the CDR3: TGTGCCAGTAGTATTAGCAATCAGCCCCAGCATTTT.

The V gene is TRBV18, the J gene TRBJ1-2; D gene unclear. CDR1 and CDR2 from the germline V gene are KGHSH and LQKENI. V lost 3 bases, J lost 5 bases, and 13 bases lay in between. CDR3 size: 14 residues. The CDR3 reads CASSPGGKTYGYTF. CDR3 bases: TGTGCCAGCTCACCGGGAGGAAAGACTTATGGCTACACCTTC.

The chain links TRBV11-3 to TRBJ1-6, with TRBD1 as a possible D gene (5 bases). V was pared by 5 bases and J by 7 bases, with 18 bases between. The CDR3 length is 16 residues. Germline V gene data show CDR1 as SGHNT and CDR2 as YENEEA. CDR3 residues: CASSPQGSLVNSPLHF. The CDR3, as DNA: TGTGCCAGCAGCCCTCAGGGATCTCTCGTGAATTCACCCCTCCACTTT.